Below are 27 T cell receptor beta chains sequenced from a single sample in a study of T cells in localized non-small cell lung cancer. Generated by immunoSEQ multiplex PCR, the TCRdb table keeps only in-frame clones and is missing some. The table shows 30,000 to 50,000 clones, with about 85% occurring only once. The sample in question was PBMCs, obtained before any cancer treatment. Every receptor here comes from a woman aged 35 to 75 with stage II squamous cell lung carcinoma.

The chain has TRBV6-6 and TRBJ2-5; 8 bases line up with TRBD2. Per germline, CDR1 MNHNY and CDR2 SVGAGI (reference sequence). V was pared by 2 bases and J by 5 bases, with 7 bases of the junction left unmatched. The CDR3 sequence is 15 residues long. The CDR3 sequence: CASSYLSGTGETQYF. The CDR3 nucleotides are TGTGCCAGCAGTTACCTTAGCGGGACGGGGGAGACCCAGTACTTC.

CDR3 nucleotide sequence: TGTGCCAGCAGCCCCACGGGGGAAGCGGGTCAGCCCCAGCATTTT. This sequence encodes CASSPTGEAGQPQHF. The rearrangement uses TRBV7-6 and TRBJ1-5, with D perhaps TRBD1 (5 bases). The V end lost 5 bases, the J end lost 6 bases, and 17 bases lay between the germline ends. Germline CDR1 reads SGHVS; CDR2 reads FNYEAQ. The CDR3 runs 15 residues. The full variable domain, its missing parts supplied by reference TRBV7-6 and TRBJ1-5, is GAGVSQSPRYKVTKRGQDVALRCDPISGHVSLYWYRQALGQGPEFLTYFNYEAQQDKSGLPNDRFSAERPEGSISTLTIQRTEQRDSAMYRCASSPTGEAGQPQHFGDGTRLSIL.

V is TRBV19 and J is TRBJ1-5; 7 bases line up with TRBD1. After removal of 2 bases from V and 3 bases from J, the junction contained 7 bases not matched to a gene. There are 16 residues in the CDR3. The germline V gene has CDR1 LNHDA and CDR2 SQIVND (reference sequence). The DNA for the CDR3 is TGTGCCAGTAGTATAAAGGGACAGCTCTACAATCAGCCCCAGCATTTT. Translated: CASSIKGQLYNQPQHF.

The chain links TRBV7-3 to TRBJ2-3; possible D gene TRBD2, 6 bases. Germline CDR1 SGHTA, CDR2 FQGTGA. The ends were cut back, 5 bases at V and 4 bases at J, with 19 bases in the middle. The CDR3 has 16 residues. This CDR3 is CASSPHTGGGADTQYF. As DNA, the CDR3 is TGTGCCAGCAGCCCCCATACTGGAGGAGGGGCAGATACGCAGTATTTT.

Only a few counts were recorded for this clone. This chain joins TRBV7-3 and TRBJ1-2; a weak D match, TRBD1 (6 bases). The V gene lost 2 bases and the J gene lost 6 bases, with 10 bases spanning the gap. The germline gives CDR1 SGHTA, CDR2 FQGTGA. This CDR3 comprises 13 residues. The CDR3 spells CASSLGAGDGYTF. The CDR3 nucleotides are TGTGCCAGCAGCTTAGGGGCAGGGGATGGCTACACCTTC.

This clone has a handful of counts. The chain links TRBV27 to TRBJ1-1; possible D gene TRBD1, 6 bases. V was shortened by 1 base and J by 8 bases, with 8 bases between the two germline ends. The CDR3 runs to 12 residues. CDR1 and CDR2 from the germline V gene are MNHEY and SMNVEV (reference sequence). This CDR3 is CASSLYQGEAFF. The CDR3, as DNA: TGTGCCAGCAGTTTATATCAGGGGGAAGCTTTCTTT.

This clone appeared a single time. V and J are TRBV28 and TRBJ1-5, with D perhaps matching TRBD1 (5 bases). This CDR3 contains 15 residues. The germline gives CDR1 MDHEN, CDR2 SYDVKM. V shed 6 bases and J shed 2 bases, with 14 bases lying between them. The CDR3 DNA follows: TGTGCCAGCAGCCTGGGGACCTCGCGCAATCAGCCCCAGCATTTT. This codes for CASSLGTSRNQPQHF.

The chain uses TRBV28 and TRBJ2-7; possible D gene TRBD2, 6 bases. CDR1 is MDHEN and CDR2 is SYDVKM in the germline V gene. V lost 7 bases to trimming and J lost 1 base, with 8 bases between them. This CDR3 is 12 amino acids long. The CDR3 DNA reads TGTGCCAGCAACGGGGGATCCTACGAGCAGTACTTC. The encoded protein is CASNGGSYEQYF.

This chain links TRBV29-1 with TRBJ2-3, with 8 positions matching TRBD1. V lost 4 bases to trimming and J lost 5 bases; unmatched junction nucleotides: 14. CDR3 length equals 16 residues. Germline CDR1 reads SQVTM; CDR2 reads ANQGSEA. Here the CDR3 DNA reads TGCAGCGTTGGGACAGGGACATTGATCATGAAAGATACGCAGTATTTT. It codes for CSVGTGTLIMKDTQYF.

This rearrangement joins TRBV27 to TRBJ2-2; no clear D gene. Germline V gene sequence: CDR1 MNHEY, CDR2 SMNVEV (reference sequence). The CDR3 consists of 13 residues. V lost 4 bases to trimming and J lost 1 base, with 4 bases between them. DNA for the CDR3: TGTGCCAGCAGTTCCTTGAACACCGGGGAGCTGTTTTTT. Translation: CASSSLNTGELFF.

This clone has only a few counts. This sequence joins TRBV5-1 and TRBJ2-2; 9 positions match TRBD2. CDR3 length: 18 amino acids. The trim removed 2 bases at V and 0 bases at J, leaving 8 bases unmatched. In germline, CDR1 is SGHRS, CDR2 YFSETQ. The chain's CDR3 is CASSLGSGGRTNTGELFF. The CDR3 DNA follows: TGCGCCAGCAGCTTAGGTAGCGGGGGCCGAACGAACACCGGGGAGCTGTTTTTT.

The CDR3 bases are TGCAGTGCCTTCGGCAGGCCTGAGCAGTTCTTC. Protein: CSAFGRPEQFF. The rearrangement joins TRBV20-1 to TRBJ2-1; D remains ambiguous. Between the trimmed V and J ends, which lost 6 bases and 9 bases, there was a span of 12 bases. There are 11 residues in the CDR3. CDR1 and CDR2 (germline): DFQATT, SNEGSKA (reference sequence).

The rearrangement links TRBV19 to TRBJ1-5, with D perhaps matching TRBD1 (6 bases). Germline CDR1 LNHDA, CDR2 SQIVND (reference sequence). The CDR3 contains 15 residues. Trimming pared 1 base from V and 4 bases from J, leaving 11 bases between. The CDR3 nucleotides read TGTGCCAGTAGTATAGGCGGACAGCCAAATCAGCCCCAGCATTTT. This gives the protein CASSIGGQPNQPQHF.

V and J are TRBV5-1 and TRBJ1-1, with D possibly TRBD1 on 6 matching bases. Germline CDR1 is SGHRS and CDR2 is YFSETQ. V lost 4 bases and J lost 4, with 14 bases in between. The CDR3 loop spans 14 amino acids. The CDR3 sequence is CASSLEGRGTEAFF. CDR3 sequence (DNA): TGCGCCAGCAGCCTGGAGGGCAGGGGCACTGAAGCTTTCTTT.

CDR3 bases: TGTGCCAGTAGTATAGGGACAGGGAACAATCAGCCCCAGCATTTT. This encodes CASSIGTGNNQPQHF. The chain couples TRBV19 to TRBJ1-5; TRBD1 matches at 8 bases. Germline assignment: CDR1 LNHDA and CDR2 SQIVND (reference sequence). CDR3 size: 15 residues. Trimming at V came to 1 base and at J to 3 bases, leaving 2 bases not matched to a gene.

This chain joins TRBV5-4 and TRBJ2-7; no reliable D call. Per the germline V gene, CDR1 is SGHNT and CDR2 is YYREEE (reference sequence). Trimming removed 3 bases at V and 2 bases at J, with 9 bases between. CDR3 size: 13 residues. The CDR3 DNA reads TGTGCCAGCAGCTCACAAGGAACCTACGAGCAGTACTTC. Encoded protein: CASSSQGTYEQYF.

The chain uses TRBV7-2 and TRBJ2-1; D remains ambiguous. The CDR3 sequence is 13 residues long. V lost 0 bases to trimming and J lost 6 bases, with 6 bases between them. Germline loops: CDR1 SGHTA, CDR2 FQGNSA. The CDR3 loop is CASSLATTNEQFF. The CDR3 DNA reads as TGTGCCAGCAGCTTAGCTACTACCAATGAGCAGTTCTTC.

This chain connects TRBV11-3 to TRBJ2-1, with D possibly matching TRBD1 (5 bases). V was pared by 5 bases and J by 4 bases, with 9 bases between. Germline V gives CDR1 SGHNT, CDR2 YENEEA. This CDR3 contains 13 residues. The CDR3 DNA sequence: TGTGCCAGCAGCCAGACAGCTTACAATGAGCAGTTCTTC. Protein: CASSQTAYNEQFF.

This clone was seen more than once but under ten times. This chain uses TRBV11-2 with TRBJ2-5; 7 bases map to TRBD1. Germline V gives CDR1 SGHAT, CDR2 FQNNGV. CDR3 length equals 15 residues. Germline trimming cut 5 bases from V and 3 bases from J; bases unmatched to any gene: 9. This CDR3 reads CASSSHEQGKETQYF. The CDR3, as DNA: TGTGCCAGCAGCAGTCACGAACAGGGGAAAGAGACCCAGTACTTC.

The chain combines TRBV5-1 with TRBJ2-2, with no clear D. V was shortened by 0 bases and J by 6 bases, with 18 bases between the two germline ends. This CDR3 is 17 amino acids long. CDR1 SGHRS and CDR2 YFSETQ come from the germline V gene. The CDR3: CASSLGVTLFSSGELFF. The CDR3 DNA is TGCGCCAGCAGCTTGGGGGTTACTCTATTTTCGTCCGGGGAGCTGTTTTTT.

V is TRBV27 and J is TRBJ2-1, with a weak D call TRBD1 (6 bases). The CDR3 covers 15 residues. CDR1 is MNHEY, CDR2 SMNVEV, per germline (reference sequence). V lost 6 bases and J 2 bases, leaving 14 bases between the germline ends. The CDR3 nucleotides are TGTGCCAGCAGCTGGGGGCGGGTAACCTACAATGAGCAGTTCTTC. Its translation: CASSWGRVTYNEQFF.

The genes are TRBV5-1 and TRBJ2-3; 11 positions agree with TRBD2. The J segment lost 2 bases and the V segment lost 0 bases, leaving 5 bases of the junction unmatched. Germline lookup yields CDR1 SGHRS and CDR2 YFSETQ. This CDR3 is built from 17 residues. CDR3 protein: CASSLVASGGNTDTQYF. CDR3 nucleotides: TGCGCCAGCAGCTTGGTGGCTAGCGGGGGGAACACAGATACGCAGTATTTT.

This clone was recorded only once. The chain recombines TRBV2 with TRBJ2-1; 7 nucleotides line up with TRBD2. From germline, CDR1 is SNHLY and CDR2 FYNNEI. The CDR3 contains 15 residues. Trimming removed 10 bases from V and 3 bases from J; junction bases left unmatched: 12. This chain's CDR3 is CANQKTSWDYNEQFF. CDR3 DNA sequence: TGTGCCAACCAGAAGACTAGCTGGGACTACAATGAGCAGTTCTTC.

The rearrangement joins TRBV6-6 to TRBJ2-1, with 9 positions matching TRBD1. CDR3 length: 15 amino acids. V gave up 2 bases and J gave up 8 bases; unmatched junction bases: 7. Germline loops: CDR1 MNHNY, CDR2 SVGAGI (reference sequence). CDR3 nucleotides: TGTGCCAGCAGTTACGCGACAGGGGGTTTCGATGAGCAGTTCTTC. It codes for CASSYATGGFDEQFF.

This clone occurred a few times. The CDR3 spells CASSQEGDRIGAADTQYF. DNA of the CDR3: TGTGCCAGCAGCCAAGAAGGTGATAGAATCGGGGCGGCAGATACGCAGTATTTT. J is TRBJ2-3 and V is TRBV4-2; the D gene could be TRBD1 or TRBD2 (5 bases each). V lost 0 bases to trimming and J lost 4 bases, with 20 bases between them. The CDR3 covers 18 residues. Germline V lookup: CDR1 LGHNA, CDR2 YNFKEQ.

The chain recombines TRBV7-2 with TRBJ2-1; TRBD2 aligns across 9 bases. CDR1 and CDR2 from the germline V gene are SGHTA and FQGNSA. With V trimmed by 4 bases and J by 4 bases, 5 bases remained unmatched. CDR3 size: 15 residues. The CDR3 region has the DNA TGTGCCAGCAGCTCCGTAGCGGGGGAGTACAATGAGCAGTTCTTC. Translation gives CASSSVAGEYNEQFF.

V and J are TRBV2 and TRBJ1-6; tentatively, D is TRBD1 (5 bases). Germline CDR1 and CDR2: SNHLY and FYNNEI. The CDR3 totals 16 residues. V was shortened by 4 bases and J by 4 bases, with 14 bases between the two germline ends. CDR3 in amino acids: CASSGLGGEYNSPLHF. CDR3 in DNA: TGTGCCAGCAGTGGGTTGGGGGGTGAGTATAATTCACCCCTCCACTTT.